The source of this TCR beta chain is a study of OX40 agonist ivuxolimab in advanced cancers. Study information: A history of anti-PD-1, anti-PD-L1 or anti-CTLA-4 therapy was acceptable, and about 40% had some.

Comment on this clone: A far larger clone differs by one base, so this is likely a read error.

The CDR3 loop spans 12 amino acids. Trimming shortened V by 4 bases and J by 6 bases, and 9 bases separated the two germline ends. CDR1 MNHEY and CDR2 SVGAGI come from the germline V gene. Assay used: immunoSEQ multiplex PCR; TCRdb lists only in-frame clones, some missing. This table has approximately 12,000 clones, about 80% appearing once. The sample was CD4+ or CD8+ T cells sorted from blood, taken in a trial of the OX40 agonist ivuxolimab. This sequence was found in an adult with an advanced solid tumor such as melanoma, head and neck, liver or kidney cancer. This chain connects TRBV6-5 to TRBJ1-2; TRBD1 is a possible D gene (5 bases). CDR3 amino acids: CASSLGVHGYTF. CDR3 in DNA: TGTGCCAGCAGTTTGGGGGTTCATGGCTACACCTTC.